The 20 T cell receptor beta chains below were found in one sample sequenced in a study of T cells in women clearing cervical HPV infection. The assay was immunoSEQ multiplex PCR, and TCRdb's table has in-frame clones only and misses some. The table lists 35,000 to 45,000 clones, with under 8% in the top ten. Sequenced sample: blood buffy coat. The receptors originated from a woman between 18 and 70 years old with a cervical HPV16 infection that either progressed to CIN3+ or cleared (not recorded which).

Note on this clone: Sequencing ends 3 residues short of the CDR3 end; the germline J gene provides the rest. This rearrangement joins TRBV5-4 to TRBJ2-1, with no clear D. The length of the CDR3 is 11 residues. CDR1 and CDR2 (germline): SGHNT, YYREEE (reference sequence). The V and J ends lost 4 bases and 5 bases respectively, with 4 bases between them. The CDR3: CASSQNNEQFF. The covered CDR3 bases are TGTGCCAGCAGCCAAAACAATGAG. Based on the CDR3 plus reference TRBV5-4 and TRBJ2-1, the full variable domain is ETGVTQSPTHLIKTRGQQVTLRCSSQSGHNTVSWYQQALGQGPQFIFQYYREEENGRGNFPPRFSGLQFPNYSSELNVNALELDDSALYLCASSQNNEQFFGPGTRLTVL.

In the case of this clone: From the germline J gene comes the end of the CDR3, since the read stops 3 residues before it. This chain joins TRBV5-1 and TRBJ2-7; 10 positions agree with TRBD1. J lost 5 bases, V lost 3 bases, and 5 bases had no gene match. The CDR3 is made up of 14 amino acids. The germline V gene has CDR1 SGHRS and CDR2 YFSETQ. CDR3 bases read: TGCGCCAGCAGCTCAGGACAGGGGGATGACGAG. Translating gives CASSSGQGDDE. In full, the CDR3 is CASSSGQGDDEQYF.

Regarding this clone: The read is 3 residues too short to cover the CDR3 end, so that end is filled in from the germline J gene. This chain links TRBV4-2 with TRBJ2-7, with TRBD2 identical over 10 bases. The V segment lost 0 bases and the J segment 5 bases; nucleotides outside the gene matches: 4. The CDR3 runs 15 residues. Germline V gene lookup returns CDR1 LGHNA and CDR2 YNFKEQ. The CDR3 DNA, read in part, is TGTGCCAGCAGCCAAGAAACTAGCGGGGCAAACGAG. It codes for CASSQETSGANE. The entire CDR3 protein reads CASSQETSGANEQYF.

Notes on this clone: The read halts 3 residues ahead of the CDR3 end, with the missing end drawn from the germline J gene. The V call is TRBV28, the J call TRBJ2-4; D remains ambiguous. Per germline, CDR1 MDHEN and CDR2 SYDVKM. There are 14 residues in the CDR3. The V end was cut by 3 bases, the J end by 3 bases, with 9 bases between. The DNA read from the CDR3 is TGTGCCAGCAGTTTTATGCGTAACAAAAACATT. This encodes CASSFMRNKNI. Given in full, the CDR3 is CASSFMRNKNIQYF.

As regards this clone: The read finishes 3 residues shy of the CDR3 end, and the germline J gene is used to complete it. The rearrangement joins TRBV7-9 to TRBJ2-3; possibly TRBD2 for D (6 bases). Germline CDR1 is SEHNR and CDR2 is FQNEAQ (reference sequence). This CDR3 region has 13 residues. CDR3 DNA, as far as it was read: TGTGCCAGCAGCTTGGGGGGAGGAGAGACG. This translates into CASSLGGGET. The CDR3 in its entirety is CASSLGGGETQYF.

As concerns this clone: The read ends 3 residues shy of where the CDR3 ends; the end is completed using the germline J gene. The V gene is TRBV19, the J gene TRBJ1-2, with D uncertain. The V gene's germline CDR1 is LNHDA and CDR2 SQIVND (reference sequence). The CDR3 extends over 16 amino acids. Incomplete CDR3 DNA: TGTGCCAGTAGTTCCCTTAGCGGGAGCTCCTACAATGAC. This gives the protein CASSSLSGSSYND. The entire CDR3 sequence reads CASSSLSGSSYNDYTF.

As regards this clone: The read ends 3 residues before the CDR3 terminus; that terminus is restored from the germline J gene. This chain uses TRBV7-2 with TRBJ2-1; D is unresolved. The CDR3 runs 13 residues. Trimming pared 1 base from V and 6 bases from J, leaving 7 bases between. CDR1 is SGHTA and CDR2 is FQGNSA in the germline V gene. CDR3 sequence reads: CASSLEFSNEQFF. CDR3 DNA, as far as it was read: TGTGCCAGCAGCTTAGAGTTTAGCAATGAG.

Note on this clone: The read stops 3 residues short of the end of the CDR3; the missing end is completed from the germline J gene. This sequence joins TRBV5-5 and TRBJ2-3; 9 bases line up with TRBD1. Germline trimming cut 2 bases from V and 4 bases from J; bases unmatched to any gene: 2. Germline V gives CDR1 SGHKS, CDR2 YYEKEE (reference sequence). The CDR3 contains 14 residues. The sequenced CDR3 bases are TGTGCCAGCAGCTTACAGGGGGCCGCAGATACG. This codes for CASSLQGAADT. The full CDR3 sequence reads CASSLQGAADTQYF. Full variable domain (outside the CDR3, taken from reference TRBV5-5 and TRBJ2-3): DAGVTQSPTHLIKTRGQQVTLRCSPISGHKSVSWYQQVLGQGPQFIFQYYEKEERGRGNFPDRFSARQFPNYSSELNVNALLLGDSALYLCASSLQGAADTQYFGPGTRLTVL.

The sequenced part of the CDR3 DNA is TGTGCCAGCACAGGACTAGCGGGGGAGACC. Encoded protein: CASTGLAGET. The CDR3, in full, reads CASTGLAGETQYF. The chain employs TRBV2 and TRBJ2-5, with 12 bases lining up with TRBD2. The missing CDR3 end, 3 residues past where the read stops, is filled in from the germline J gene. The germline V gene has CDR1 SNHLY and CDR2 FYNNEI. The J segment lost 5 bases and the V segment lost 7 bases, leaving 2 bases of the junction unmatched. The CDR3 loop spans 13 amino acids.

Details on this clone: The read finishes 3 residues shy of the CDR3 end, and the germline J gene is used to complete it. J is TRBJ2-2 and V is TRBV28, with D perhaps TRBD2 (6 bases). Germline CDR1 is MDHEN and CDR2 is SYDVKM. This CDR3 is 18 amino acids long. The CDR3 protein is CASSYPTHGRRENEKLFF. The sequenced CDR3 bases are TGTGCCAGCAGTTACCCGACCCACGGCAGGCGGGAAAATGAAAAG.

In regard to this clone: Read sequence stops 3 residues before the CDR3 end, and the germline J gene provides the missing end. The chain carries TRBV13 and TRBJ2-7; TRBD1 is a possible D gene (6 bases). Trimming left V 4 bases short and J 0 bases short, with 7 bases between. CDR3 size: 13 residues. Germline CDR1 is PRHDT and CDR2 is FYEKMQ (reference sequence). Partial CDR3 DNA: TGTGCCAGCAGCTCACAGGGCTCCTACGAG. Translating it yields CASSSQGSYE. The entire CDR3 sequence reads CASSSQGSYEQYF.

The DNA read from the CDR3 is TGTGCCTGGAGTCTGGACAGTAACAACTATGGC. Its protein is CAWSLDSNNYG. The complete CDR3 reads CAWSLDSNNYGYTF. This chain connects TRBV30 to TRBJ1-2; the D gene is possibly TRBD1 (6 bases). The read halts 3 residues ahead of the CDR3 end, with the missing end drawn from the germline J gene. Germline V gives CDR1 GTSNPN, CDR2 SVGIG (reference sequence). The CDR3 loop spans 14 amino acids. V was cut by 2 bases and J by 2 bases, with 12 bases left in between.

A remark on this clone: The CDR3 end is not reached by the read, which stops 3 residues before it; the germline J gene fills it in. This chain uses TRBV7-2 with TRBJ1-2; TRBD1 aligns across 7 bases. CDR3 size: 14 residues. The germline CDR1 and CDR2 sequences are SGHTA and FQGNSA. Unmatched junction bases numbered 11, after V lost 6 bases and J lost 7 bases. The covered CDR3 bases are TGTGCCAGCAGGGACTCCGGGACAGCGCGTGGC. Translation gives CASRDSGTARG. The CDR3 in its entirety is CASRDSGTARGYTF.

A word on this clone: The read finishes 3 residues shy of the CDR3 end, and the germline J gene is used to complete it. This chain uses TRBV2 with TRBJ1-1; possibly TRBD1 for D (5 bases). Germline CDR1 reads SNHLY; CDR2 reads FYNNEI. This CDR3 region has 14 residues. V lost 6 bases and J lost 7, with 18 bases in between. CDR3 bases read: TGTGCCAGCAGCATGGACATGGAGAAGATTGAA. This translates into CASSMDMEKIE. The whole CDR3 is CASSMDMEKIEAFF.

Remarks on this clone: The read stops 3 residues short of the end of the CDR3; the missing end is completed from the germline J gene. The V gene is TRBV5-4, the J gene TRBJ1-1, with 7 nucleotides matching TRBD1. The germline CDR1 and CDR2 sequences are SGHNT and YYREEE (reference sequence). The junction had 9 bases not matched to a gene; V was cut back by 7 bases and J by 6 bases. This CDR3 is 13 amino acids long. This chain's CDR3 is CASHFTGDPEAFF. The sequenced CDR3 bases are TGTGCCAGCCATTTCACAGGGGATCCTGAA.

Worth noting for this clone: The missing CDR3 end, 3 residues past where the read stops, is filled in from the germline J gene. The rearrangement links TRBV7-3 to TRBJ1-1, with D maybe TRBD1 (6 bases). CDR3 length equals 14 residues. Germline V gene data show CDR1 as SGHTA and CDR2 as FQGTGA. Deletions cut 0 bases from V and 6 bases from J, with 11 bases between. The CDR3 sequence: CASSLTGGAPEAFF. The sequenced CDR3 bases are TGTGCCAGCAGCTTAACAGGGGGAGCGCCTGAA.

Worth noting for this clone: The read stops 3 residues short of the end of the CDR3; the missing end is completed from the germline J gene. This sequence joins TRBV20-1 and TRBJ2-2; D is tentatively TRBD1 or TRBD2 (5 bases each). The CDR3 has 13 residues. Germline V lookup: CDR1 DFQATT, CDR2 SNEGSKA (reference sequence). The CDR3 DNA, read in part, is TGCAGTGCTAGAAGGCAGGGAGCTGAAAAG. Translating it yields CSARRQGAEK. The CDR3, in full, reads CSARRQGAEKLFF.

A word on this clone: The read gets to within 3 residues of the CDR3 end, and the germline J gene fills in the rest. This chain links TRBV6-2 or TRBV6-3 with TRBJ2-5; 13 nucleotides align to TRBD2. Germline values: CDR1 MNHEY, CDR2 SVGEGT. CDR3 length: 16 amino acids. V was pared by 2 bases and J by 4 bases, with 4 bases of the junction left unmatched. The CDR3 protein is CASSYGTSGTLETQYF. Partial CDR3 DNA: TGTGCCAGCAGTTACGGGACTAGCGGGACTCTAGAGACC.

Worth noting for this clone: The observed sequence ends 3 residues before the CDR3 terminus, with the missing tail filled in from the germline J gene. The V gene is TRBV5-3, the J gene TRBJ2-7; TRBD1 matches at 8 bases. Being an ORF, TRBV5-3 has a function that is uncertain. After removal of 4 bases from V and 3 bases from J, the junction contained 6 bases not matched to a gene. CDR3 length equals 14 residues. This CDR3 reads CARSRDRKHYEQYF. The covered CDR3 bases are TGTGCCAGAAGCCGGGACAGGAAACACTACGAG.

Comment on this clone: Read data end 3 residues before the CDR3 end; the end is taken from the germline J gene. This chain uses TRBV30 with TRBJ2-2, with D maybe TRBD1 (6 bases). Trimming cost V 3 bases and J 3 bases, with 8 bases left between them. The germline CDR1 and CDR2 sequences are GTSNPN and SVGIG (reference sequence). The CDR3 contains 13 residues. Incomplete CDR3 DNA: TGTGCCTGGAGCACAGGGTACACCGGGGAG. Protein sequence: CAWSTGYTGE. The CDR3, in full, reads CAWSTGYTGELFF.